Sequencing of this T cell receptor (beta chain) was carried out in a study of vaccination and CD4 T cells after COVID-19. Looking at the study overall: The convalescent population consisted of six males and four females, two of whom were of Hispanic ethnicity. There were a few convalescent patients sampled at day 14 and again at days 161 to 241 post-vaccination.

TCRdb passed the PCR reads through MiXCR, listing each CDR3 protein once. The sample holds 30,000 to 40,000 distinct CDR3 sequences, 36% seen once. Time point in this sample: late sampling 161 to 241 days after vaccination in a few convalescent patients. The study, taken as a whole, reports: Convalescent patients gained a median about 90% of their reactive clones only post-vaccination. Spike mono-reactivity applied to 304 of 307 vaccine-specific clones detected in convalescent patients.

Germline V gives CDR1 LNHDA, CDR2 SQIVND (reference sequence). The V end lost 7 bases, the J end lost 3 bases, and 15 bases lay between the germline ends. The CDR3 has 14 amino acids. Concerning this clonotype: The antigen remains undetermined.

The sequence derives from a human donor who had recovered from COVID-19. Material: CD4+ T cells from blood, obtained about 7 months after SARS-CoV-2 vaccination. The chain couples TRBV19 to TRBJ1-1; no firm D call. The CDR3 loop reads CASKRNREYTEAFF. The CDR3 DNA reads TGTGCCAGTAAGAGGAACAGAGAGTACACTGAAGCTTTCTTT.